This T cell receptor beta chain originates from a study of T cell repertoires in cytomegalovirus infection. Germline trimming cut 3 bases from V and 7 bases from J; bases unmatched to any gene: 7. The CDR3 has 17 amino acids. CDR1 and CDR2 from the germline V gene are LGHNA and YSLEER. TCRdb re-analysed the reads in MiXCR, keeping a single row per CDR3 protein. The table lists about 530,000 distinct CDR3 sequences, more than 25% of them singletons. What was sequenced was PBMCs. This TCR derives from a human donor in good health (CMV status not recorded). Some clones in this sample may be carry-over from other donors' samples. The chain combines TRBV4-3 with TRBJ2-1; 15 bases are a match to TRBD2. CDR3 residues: CASSHGLAGGPRNEQFF. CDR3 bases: TGCGCCAGCAGCCATGGACTAGCGGGAGGGCCAAGGAATGAGCAGTTCTTC.